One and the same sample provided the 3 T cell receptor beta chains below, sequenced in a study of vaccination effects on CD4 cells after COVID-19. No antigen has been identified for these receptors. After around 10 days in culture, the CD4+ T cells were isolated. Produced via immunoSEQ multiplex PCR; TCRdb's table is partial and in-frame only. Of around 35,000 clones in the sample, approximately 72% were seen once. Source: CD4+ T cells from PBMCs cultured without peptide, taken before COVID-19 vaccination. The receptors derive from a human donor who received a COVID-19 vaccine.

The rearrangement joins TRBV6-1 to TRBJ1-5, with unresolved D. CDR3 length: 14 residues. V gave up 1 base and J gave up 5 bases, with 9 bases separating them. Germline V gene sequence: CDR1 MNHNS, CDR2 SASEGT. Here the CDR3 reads CASSEGAGYQPQHF. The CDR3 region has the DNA TGTGCCAGCAGTGAAGGGGCAGGCTATCAGCCCCAGCATTTT.

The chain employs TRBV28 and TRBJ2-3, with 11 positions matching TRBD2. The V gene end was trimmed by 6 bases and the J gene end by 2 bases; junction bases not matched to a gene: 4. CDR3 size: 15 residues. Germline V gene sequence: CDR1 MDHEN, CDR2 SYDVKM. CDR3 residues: CASRLAGEATDTQYF. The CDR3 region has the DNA TGTGCCAGCAGACTAGCGGGAGAGGCCACAGATACGCAGTATTTT.

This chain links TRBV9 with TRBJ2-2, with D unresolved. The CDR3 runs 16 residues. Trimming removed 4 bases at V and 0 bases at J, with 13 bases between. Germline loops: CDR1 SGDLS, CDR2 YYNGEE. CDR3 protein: CASSRPDGANTGELFF. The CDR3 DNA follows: TGTGCCAGCAGCCGTCCGGACGGAGCGAACACCGGGGAGCTGTTTTTT.